These T cell receptor beta chains were read from a single sample in a study of lymphopenia after photon versus proton radiotherapy. Only in-frame clones appear in the TCRdb table, and some are missing; sequencing was by immunoSEQ multiplex PCR. The sample consists of approximately 20,000 clones, roughly 91% of them appearing once. The sequenced sample was peripheral blood, obtained from a patient treated with proton-based radiotherapy. These receptor sequences come from a woman aged 70 to 79 with pancreatic cancer. Some clones in this sample may be carry-over from other donors' samples. Both conserved end residues are part of each CDR3. The order of the fields is V gene, clone size, J gene, D gene, CDR3 DNA, CDR3 protein. The D gene is left open where the match is weak. The size field is filled for only some rows; it gives once, few, many or a size class.

V: TRBV19
size: few
J: TRBJ2-3
D: TRBD2
DNA: TGTGCCAGTATCCCCCGCGGCGGGAGGCCAGATACGCAGTATTTT
CDR3: CASIPRGGRPDTQYF

V: TRBV2
size: NA
J: TRBJ2-2
D: NA
DNA: TGTGCCAGGCGCCTAGGGTCGGGGGAGCTGTTTTTT
CDR3: CARRLGSGELFF

V: TRBV4-3
size: NA
J: TRBJ2-7
D: NA
DNA: TGCGCCAGCAGCCAAGGTCTCACAGGAAACTACGAGCAGTACTTC
CDR3: CASSQGLTGNYEQYF

V: TRBV11-2
size: NA
J: TRBJ2-1
D: TRBD2
DNA: TGTGCCAGCAGCTTCGGGAGGCTGTACAATGAGCAGTTCTTC
CDR3: CASSFGRLYNEQFF

V: TRBV19
size: NA
J: TRBJ1-2
D: TRBD1
DNA: TGTGCCAGTAGAAACAGGGGAAGCGACTATGGCTACACCTTC
CDR3: CASRNRGSDYGYTF

V: TRBV5-4
size: once
J: TRBJ1-4
D: TRBD1
DNA: TGTGCCAGCAGCGGGGACAGTGGAGATGAAAAACTGTTTTTT
CDR3: CASSGDSGDEKLFF

V: TRBV12-5
size: NA
J: TRBJ2-1
D: NA
DNA: TGTGCTAGTGGTTCCGCTCAGGGCAGGGGTTTGAATGAGCAGTTCTTC
CDR3: CASGSAQGRGLNEQFF

V: TRBV6-5
size: few
J: TRBJ1-5
D: NA
DNA: TGTGCCAGCAGTAGGTATAGCAATCAGCCCCAGCATTTT
CDR3: CASSRYSNQPQHF

V: TRBV7-9
size: NA
J: TRBJ2-2
D: NA
DNA: TGTGCCAGCAGCTCGATCGGGGAGCTGTTTTTT
CDR3: CASSSIGELFF

V: TRBV10-1
size: NA
J: TRBJ1-1
D: TRBD1
DNA: TGCGCCAGCAGAGCCTCGGGGACAGGGGGTGAAGCTTTCTTT
CDR3: CASRASGTGGEAFF

V: TRBV5-4
size: NA
J: TRBJ1-1
D: NA
DNA: TGTGCCAGCAGCTTGGCAGCGGGGAGCACTGAAGCTTTCTTT
CDR3: CASSLAAGSTEAFF

V: TRBV6-5
size: NA
J: TRBJ1-1
D: TRBD1
DNA: TGTGCCAGCAGTTACGTCCAGGGGGGGGGCACTGAAGCTTTCTTT
CDR3: CASSYVQGGGTEAFF

V: TRBV21-1
size: NA
J: TRBJ1-1
D: NA
DNA: TGTGCCAGCAACTTAAGGGGGACTGGCACTGAAGCTTTCTTT
CDR3: CASNLRGTGTEAFF

V: TRBV18
size: NA
J: TRBJ1-5
D: TRBD1
DNA: TGTGCCAGCTCAAACGGACAGGCCCTGAATCAGCCCCAGCATTTT
CDR3: CASSNGQALNQPQHF

V: TRBV4-1
size: NA
J: TRBJ2-1
D: TRBD2
DNA: TGCGCCAGCAGCCAAGGGACTAGCGGGAGCAATGAGCAGTTCTTC
CDR3: CASSQGTSGSNEQFF

V: TRBV10-2
size: NA
J: TRBJ1-1
D: TRBD1
DNA: TGCGCCACCCAGACAGGGGGCCACACTGAAGCTTTCTTT
CDR3: CATQTGGHTEAFF

V: TRBV12-5
size: NA
J: TRBJ2-3
D: TRBD1
DNA: TGTGCCTCGGGACAGGGGAATGTTGCAGATACGCAGTATTTT
CDR3: CASGQGNVADTQYF

V: TRBV30
size: NA
J: TRBJ1-2
D: NA
DNA: TGTGCCTGGAGGGGCGGTAATGGCTACACCTTC
CDR3: CAWRGGNGYTF

V: TRBV5-1
size: NA
J: TRBJ1-3
D: NA
DNA: TGCGCCAGCAGCTCAGAGGCCTCCTCTGGAAACACCATATATTTT
CDR3: CASSSEASSGNTIYF

V: TRBV7-9
size: NA
J: TRBJ1-3
D: NA
DNA: TGTGCCAGCCAAGATCAACAGGGATCTGGAAACACCATATATTTT
CDR3: CASQDQQGSGNTIYF

V: TRBV18
size: NA
J: TRBJ2-1
D: TRBD2
DNA: TGTGCCAGCTCACCCAGGCTAGCGGATTCCTACAATGAGCAGTTCTTC
CDR3: CASSPRLADSYNEQFF

V: TRBV7-2
size: NA
J: TRBJ1-1
D: NA
DNA: TGTGCCAGCAGCTCCAACCCAGGGAACACTGAAGCTTTCTTT
CDR3: CASSSNPGNTEAFF

V: TRBV19
size: NA
J: TRBJ2-7
D: TRBD1
DNA: TGTGCCAGTAAGTCGACAGGGAGTTCCTACGAGCAGTACTTC
CDR3: CASKSTGSSYEQYF

V: TRBV7-2
size: NA
J: TRBJ2-6
D: TRBD2
DNA: TGTGCCAGCAGCTCGAGAGCGGGAGCGCCCTCTGGGGCCAACGTCCTGACTTTC
CDR3: CASSSRAGAPSGANVLTF

V: TRBV20-1
size: NA
J: TRBJ2-7
D: NA
DNA: TGCAGTGCTGAACCCTACGAGCAGTACTTC
CDR3: CSAEPYEQYF

V: TRBV15
size: NA
J: TRBJ1-5
D: TRBD1
DNA: TGTGCCACCAGCAGAGAATACGGGACAGTGGAGCCCCAGCATTTT
CDR3: CATSREYGTVEPQHF

V: TRBV18
size: NA
J: TRBJ2-5
D: NA
DNA: TGTGCCAGCTCACCCAGGGTTGCTCGGGAGACCCAGTACTTC
CDR3: CASSPRVARETQYF

V: TRBV9
size: once
J: TRBJ2-2
D: NA
DNA: TGTGCCAGCAGCCCTCGACAGACCACCGGGGAGCTGTTTTTT
CDR3: CASSPRQTTGELFF

V: TRBV10-3
size: once
J: TRBJ2-1
D: NA
DNA: TGTGCCATCAGTGACTCTAGCTCCTACAATGAGCAGTTCTTC
CDR3: CAISDSSSYNEQFF

V: TRBV30
size: NA
J: TRBJ1-5
D: NA
DNA: TGTGCCTGGAGGCCTCGGGGTACCAATCAGCCCCAGCATTTT
CDR3: CAWRPRGTNQPQHF

V: TRBV18
size: NA
J: TRBJ2-7
D: TRBD1
DNA: TGTGCCAGCTCACCAGGGGGACAGGGTATGGGCGAGCAGTACTTC
CDR3: CASSPGGQGMGEQYF

V: TRBV10-3
size: NA
J: TRBJ2-5
D: TRBD2
DNA: TGTGCCATCAGTACAGCGGGAGGGTGGCAAGAGACCCAGTACTTC
CDR3: CAISTAGGWQETQYF

V: TRBV5-1
size: once
J: TRBJ2-3
D: TRBD1
DNA: TGCGCCAGCAGCTTGGGGGGGACAGCCTATACGCAGTATTTT
CDR3: CASSLGGTAYTQYF

V: TRBV7-2
size: NA
J: TRBJ1-2
D: TRBD1
DNA: TGTGCCAGCAGCTTAGCGATCACAGGGGGCTATGGCTACACCTTC
CDR3: CASSLAITGGYGYTF

V: TRBV29-1
size: NA
J: TRBJ2-7
D: NA
DNA: TGCAGCGCCGAAAGGGCAGGAGGGTACGAGCAGTACTTC
CDR3: CSAERAGGYEQYF

V: TRBV10-2
size: NA
J: TRBJ1-5
D: NA
DNA: TGCGCCAGCAGCCGAGATCAAGGTCAGCCCCAGCATTTT
CDR3: CASSRDQGQPQHF

V: TRBV7-8
size: NA
J: TRBJ2-3
D: NA
DNA: TGTGCCAGCAGCTTAGTTGGGGGCAGCGCAGATACGCAGTATTTT
CDR3: CASSLVGGSADTQYF

V: TRBV4-1
size: NA
J: TRBJ2-6
D: NA
DNA: TGCGCCAGCAGCCGCCAGCAGGGAGGCTCTGGGGCCAACGTCCTGACTTTC
CDR3: CASSRQQGGSGANVLTF

V: TRBV6-4
size: once
J: TRBJ2-1
D: NA
DNA: TGTGCCAGCAGTGCGCAGGGTATAGTAGGCAATGAGCAGTTCTTC
CDR3: CASSAQGIVGNEQFF

V: TRBV6-1
size: once
J: TRBJ1-2
D: NA
DNA: TGTGCCAGCAGCAGATCCTATCAGGATAGTGGCTACACCTTC
CDR3: CASSRSYQDSGYTF

V: TRBV11-1
size: NA
J: TRBJ1-1
D: NA
DNA: TGTGCCAGCAGCCGAGTGGGGGGTGAAGCTTTCTTT
CDR3: CASSRVGGEAFF

V: TRBV19
size: NA
J: TRBJ2-7
D: TRBD1
DNA: TGTGCCAGTAGTATGTGGACAGGGGGTCTCGGTGGGCCACCCGAGGACTACGAGCAGTACTTC
CDR3: CASSMWTGGLGGPPEDYEQYF

V: TRBV9
size: NA
J: TRBJ2-5
D: NA
DNA: TGTGCCAGCAGCGTCCACCCGGGGACGGAGACCCAGTACTTC
CDR3: CASSVHPGTETQYF

V: TRBV9
size: NA
J: TRBJ2-5
D: NA
DNA: TGTGCCAGCAGCGTAGCCGGGCACCTCCAAGAGACCCAGTACTTC
CDR3: CASSVAGHLQETQYF

V: TRBV19
size: few
J: TRBJ1-1
D: TRBD1
DNA: TGTGCCAGTAGTATTCGGACAGGGTCCACGAACACTGAAGCTTTCTTT
CDR3: CASSIRTGSTNTEAFF

V: TRBV2
size: NA
J: TRBJ2-3
D: TRBD2
DNA: TGTGCCAGACTTGTTTGGGCGGGAGAAGTTACAGATACGCAGTATTTT
CDR3: CARLVWAGEVTDTQYF

V: TRBV28
size: NA
J: TRBJ1-1
D: NA
DNA: TGTGCCAGCAGGAGGGATCTGGCCACTGAAGCTTTCTTT
CDR3: CASRRDLATEAFF

V: TRBV5-4
size: NA
J: TRBJ2-5
D: NA
DNA: TGTGCCAGCAGCTTGTCAGGGGCTGCAGAGACCCAGTACTTC
CDR3: CASSLSGAAETQYF

V: TRBV9
size: NA
J: TRBJ2-6
D: NA
DNA: TGTGCCAGCAGCGTAGGAACAGTTGATCTGCTTGGCGCCAACGTCCTGACTTTC
CDR3: CASSVGTVDLLGANVLTF